The subject of this entry is one TCR beta chain. Per the authors' pipeline: The assay estimated nucleated cells by amplifying reference gene primers. TCRdb keeps only in-frame clones here, not all; method: immunoSEQ multiplex PCR. V and J calls and clone size come straight from that table; D and trimming were deduced from the DNA. The repertoire holds 53,000 or so clones, with about 86% as singletons. Germline V gives CDR1 SEHNR, CDR2 FQNEAQ (reference sequence). The trim removed 4 bases at V and 14 bases at J, leaving 6 bases unmatched. This CDR3 comprises 12 residues. These data come from a study of blood T cell repertoires in COVID-19. Study-level background: Acute and convalescent COVID-19 samples came from the United States, Italy and Spain. T cells, B-cell-depleted T cells, or PBMCs supplied cDNA or gDNA.

The rearrangement uses TRBV7-9 and TRBJ2-1, with 9 bases matching TRBD1. The sequencing sample was made of peripheral blood. The TCR originated in a man aged 65 to 85 with active COVID-19. DNA for the CDR3: TGTGCCAGCAGCTACGGACAGGGGCACAAGTTCTTC. Translated, it gives CASSYGQGHKFF.